The sequence of this T cell receptor (beta chain) was determined in a study of siplizumab effects on memory and regulatory T cells. Trimming cost V 11 bases and J 3 bases, with 16 bases left between them. This CDR3 spans 13 amino acids. Study-level points and caveats: Mapping to unstimulated subsets was achieved for only a minor fraction of alloreactive clones. Most proliferating CD4+ or CD8+ clones, roughly 80-95%, had no naive or memory assignment.

Notes on this clone: Its antigen is unknown.

TCRdb's copy holds only in-frame clones and misses some; the assay was immunoSEQ multiplex PCR. The table records about 100,000 clones, 75% to 95% of them present only once. The rearrangement joins TRBV23-1 to TRBJ2-5, with D possibly TRBD1 on 5 matching bases. TRBV23-1 is an open reading frame, and its role is uncertain. Sequences were obtained from CD4+ T cells sorted from blood. This TCR was recovered from a human donor in good health. CDR3 sequence (DNA): TGCGCCGGGCAGGGATCCTGGGAAGAGACCCAGTACTTC. Its translation is CAGQGSWEETQYF.